Sequencing of this T cell receptor (beta chain) was carried out in a study of early T cells in non-severe SARS-CoV-2 infection. Study findings and constraints: VDJdb matching favored anti-spike CD8 responses, missing private and CD4 specificities.

Attachment of unique molecular identifiers was made to individual cDNA molecules. One entry per CDR3 protein results from TCRdb running MiXCR on the 5' RACE reads. Of 70,000 or so distinct CDR3 sequences detected, 10% to 15% appear once; the ten largest clones hold around 4%. Of note for this clonotype: Its matching antigen is unknown.

Germline lookup yields CDR1 SGDLS and CDR2 YYNGEE. This CDR3 is 15 amino acids long. V gave up 3 bases and J gave up 4 bases, with 14 bases separating them. Source material: whole blood. This receptor was obtained from an adult who was a healthcare worker with PCR-confirmed SARS-CoV-2 infection or an uninfected control (not recorded which). The gene calls are TRBV9 and TRBJ2-1, with a weak D call TRBD1 (6 bases). The CDR3 nucleotides read TGTGCCAGCAGCGAACAAGGGGGAGCTTACAATGAGCAGTTCTTC. Translated, it gives CASSEQGGAYNEQFF.